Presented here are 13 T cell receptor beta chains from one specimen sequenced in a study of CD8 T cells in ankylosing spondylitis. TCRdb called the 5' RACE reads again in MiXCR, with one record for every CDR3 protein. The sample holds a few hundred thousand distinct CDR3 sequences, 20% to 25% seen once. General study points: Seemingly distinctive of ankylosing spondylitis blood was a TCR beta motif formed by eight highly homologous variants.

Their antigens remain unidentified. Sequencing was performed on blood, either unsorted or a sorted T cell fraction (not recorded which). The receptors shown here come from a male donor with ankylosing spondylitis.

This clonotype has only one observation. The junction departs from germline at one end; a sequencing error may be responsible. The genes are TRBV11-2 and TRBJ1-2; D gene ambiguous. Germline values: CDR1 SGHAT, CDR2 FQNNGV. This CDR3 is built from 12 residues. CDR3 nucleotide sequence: TGTGCCAGCAGCTTACCCTTCGGCCGGGGTGTCTTC. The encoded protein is CASSLPFGRGVF.

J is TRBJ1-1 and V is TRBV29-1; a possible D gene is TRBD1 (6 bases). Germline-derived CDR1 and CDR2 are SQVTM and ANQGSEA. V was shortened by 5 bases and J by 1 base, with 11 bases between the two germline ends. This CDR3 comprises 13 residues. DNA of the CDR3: TGCAGCGTTTCTAGGACAGCGAACACTGAAGCTTTCTTT. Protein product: CSVSRTANTEAFF.

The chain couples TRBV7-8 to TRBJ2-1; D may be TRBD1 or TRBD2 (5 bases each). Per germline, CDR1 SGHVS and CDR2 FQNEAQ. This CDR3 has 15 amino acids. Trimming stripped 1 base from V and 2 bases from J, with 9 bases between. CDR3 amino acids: CASSLVGDPYNEQFF. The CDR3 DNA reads TGTGCCAGCAGCTTAGTCGGGGACCCCTACAATGAGCAGTTCTTC.

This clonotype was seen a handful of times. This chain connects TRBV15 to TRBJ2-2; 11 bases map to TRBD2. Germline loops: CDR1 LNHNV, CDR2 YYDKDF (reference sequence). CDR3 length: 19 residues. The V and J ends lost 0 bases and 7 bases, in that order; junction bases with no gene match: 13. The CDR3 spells CATSRDLSGRAYEGGELFF. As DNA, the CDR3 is TGTGCCACCAGCAGAGATCTTAGCGGGAGGGCCTATGAGGGCGGGGAGCTGTTTTTT.

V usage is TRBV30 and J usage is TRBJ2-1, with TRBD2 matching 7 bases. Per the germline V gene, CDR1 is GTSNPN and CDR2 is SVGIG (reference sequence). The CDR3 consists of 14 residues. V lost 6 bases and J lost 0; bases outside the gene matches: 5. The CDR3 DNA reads TGTGCCTGTTATAGCGGGTCCTCCTACAATGAGCAGTTCTTC. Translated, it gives CACYSGSSYNEQFF.

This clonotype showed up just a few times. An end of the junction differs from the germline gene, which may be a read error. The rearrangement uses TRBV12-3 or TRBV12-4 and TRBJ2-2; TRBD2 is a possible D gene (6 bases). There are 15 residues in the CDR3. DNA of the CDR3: TGTGCCAGCAGTGTAGCGGAGGCGGGCACCGGGGAGCTGTTTTTT. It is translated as CASSVAEAGTGELFF.

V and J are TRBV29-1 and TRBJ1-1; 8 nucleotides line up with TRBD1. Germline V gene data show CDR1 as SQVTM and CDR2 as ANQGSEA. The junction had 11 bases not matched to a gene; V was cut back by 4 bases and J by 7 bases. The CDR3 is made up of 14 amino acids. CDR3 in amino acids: CSVGQGARQNEAFF. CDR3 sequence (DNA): TGCAGCGTTGGTCAGGGGGCCCGTCAGAATGAAGCTTTCTTT.

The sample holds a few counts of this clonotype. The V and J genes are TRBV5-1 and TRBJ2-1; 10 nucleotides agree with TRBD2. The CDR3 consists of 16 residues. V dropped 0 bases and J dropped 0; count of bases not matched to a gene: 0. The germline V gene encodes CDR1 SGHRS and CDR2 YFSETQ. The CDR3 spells CASSLVAGGSYNEQFF. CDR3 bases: TGCGCCAGCAGCTTGGTAGCGGGAGGCTCCTACAATGAGCAGTTCTTC.

CDR3 sequence reads: CASSLRLVETEAFF. In nucleotides, the CDR3 is TGCGCCAGCAGCTTAAGGTTGGTGGAGACTGAAGCTTTCTTT. This rearrangement joins TRBV5-1 to TRBJ1-1; D not certain. This CDR3 region has 14 residues. Germline V gives CDR1 SGHRS, CDR2 YFSETQ. V lost 2 bases, J lost 5 bases, and 13 bases lay in between.

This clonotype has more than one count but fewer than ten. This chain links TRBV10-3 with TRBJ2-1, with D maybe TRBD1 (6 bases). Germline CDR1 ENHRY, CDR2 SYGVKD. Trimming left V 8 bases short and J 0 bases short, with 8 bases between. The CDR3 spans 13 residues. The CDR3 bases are TGTGCCATCGAGGACAGCTCCTACAATGAGCAGTTCTTC. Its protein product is CAIEDSSYNEQFF.

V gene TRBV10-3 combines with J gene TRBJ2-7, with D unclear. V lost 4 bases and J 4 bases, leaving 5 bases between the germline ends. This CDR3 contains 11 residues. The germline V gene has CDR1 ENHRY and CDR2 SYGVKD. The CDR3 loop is CAISVRYEQYF. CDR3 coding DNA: TGTGCCATCAGTGTTCGGTACGAGCAGTACTTC.

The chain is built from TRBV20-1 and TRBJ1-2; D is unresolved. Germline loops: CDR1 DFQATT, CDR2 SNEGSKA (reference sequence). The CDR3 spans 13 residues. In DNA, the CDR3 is TGCAGCGCGCAGGCAGCCGCTAACTATGGCTACACCTTC. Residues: CSAQAAANYGYTF.

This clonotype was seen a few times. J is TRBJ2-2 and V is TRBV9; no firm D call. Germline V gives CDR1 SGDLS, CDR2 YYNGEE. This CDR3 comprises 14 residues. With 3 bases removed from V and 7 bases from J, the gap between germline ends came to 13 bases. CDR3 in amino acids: CASSGNPGGGELFF. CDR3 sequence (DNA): TGTGCCAGCAGCGGTAACCCGGGTGGCGGGGAGCTGTTTTTT.